These T cell receptor beta chains were read from a single sample in a study of blood T cell repertoires in COVID-19. Libraries were prepared by immunoSEQ multiplex PCR; TCRdb keeps only in-frame clonotypes and omits some of them. The sample shows 300,000 to 400,000 clones, around nine tenths of them seen only once. The sample consisted of peripheral blood. These receptors all come from a woman in her 70s with COVID-19, enrolled during active disease. Each CDR3 is given with its conserved first and last residue. The D gene is left open where the match is weak. Size is omitted from some rows. Given values are once, few, many or a class for expanded clones.

v_gene	d_gene	j_gene	abundance	CDR3aa	CDR3nt
TRBV18	.	TRBJ2-7	.	CASSPLGLNEQYF	TGTGCCAGCTCACCACTGGGCTTGAACGAGCAGTACTTC
TRBV19	.	TRBJ2-7	.	CASSIGGSYKQYF	TGTGCCAGTAGTATAGGAGGTTCCTACAAGCAGTACTTC
TRBV2	.	TRBJ2-3	many	CASSEGWGGSSTDTQYF	TGTGCCAGCAGTGAAGGTTGGGGGGGCTCTAGCACAGATACGCAGTATTTT
TRBV7-2	TRBD2	TRBJ2-5	.	CASSSSGGAIETQYF	TGTGCCAGCAGCTCAAGCGGGGGGGCAATAGAGACCCAGTACTTC
TRBV6-1	TRBD2	TRBJ2-1	few	CASSETGGAPNEQFF	TGTGCCAGCAGTGAGACCGGGGGGGCCCCTAATGAGCAGTTCTTC
TRBV29-1	TRBD1	TRBJ1-2	few	CSVVVGTGGYYGYTF	TGCAGCGTTGTCGTCGGGACAGGGGGCTACTATGGCTACACCTTC
TRBV3-1/TRBV3-2	.	TRBJ2-7	few	CASSREGGEQYF	TGTGCCAGCAGCCGAGAGGGGGGGGAGCAGTACTTC
TRBV6-5	TRBD1	TRBJ2-1	.	CASTKTGGGEQFF	TGTGCCAGCACCAAGACAGGGGGGGGTGAGCAGTTCTTC
TRBV19	.	TRBJ1-5	few	CASSAGTTNQPQHF	TGTGCCAGTAGTGCCGGGACAACGAATCAGCCCCAGCATTTT
TRBV7-9	TRBD1	TRBJ2-5	once	CASSLRDATGGNYRETQYF	TGTGCCAGCAGCTTGCGTGATGCTACAGGGGGAAACTATCGAGAGACCCAGTACTTC
TRBV13	TRBD1	TRBJ1-5	.	CASSFGQGNQPQHF	TGTGCCAGCAGCTTTGGACAGGGCAATCAGCCCCAGCATTTT
TRBV9	TRBD2	TRBJ2-2	.	CASSVAASGVTTGELFF	TGTGCCAGCAGCGTGGCGGCTAGCGGGGTTACCACCGGGGAGCTGTTTTTT
TRBV6-5	TRBD1	TRBJ1-6	.	CASSWDRENSPLHF	TGTGCCAGCAGCTGGGACAGGGAGAATTCACCCCTCCACTTT
TRBV7-9	TRBD1	TRBJ1-4	.	CASSSDREHFNEKLFF	TGTGCCAGCAGCTCAGACAGGGAGCACTTTAATGAAAAACTGTTTTTT
TRBV2	.	TRBJ1-5	.	CASSGRNQPQHF	TGTGCCAGCAGTGGGAGGAATCAGCCCCAGCATTTT
TRBV3-1/TRBV3-2	.	TRBJ1-2	.	CASSQDRNAIYGYTF	TGTGCCAGCAGCCAAGATAGAAATGCCATCTATGGCTACACCTTC
TRBV15	.	TRBJ1-2	few	CATPVWGFYGYTF	TGTGCCACCCCCGTCTGGGGCTTCTATGGCTACACCTTC
TRBV6-2/TRBV6-3	.	TRBJ1-1	.	CASSYLGTEAFF	TGTGCCAGCAGTTACCTCGGGACTGAAGCTTTCTTT
TRBV19	TRBD2	TRBJ2-1	.	CASSMGLAGPHEQFF	TGTGCCAGTAGTATGGGACTAGCGGGGCCCCATGAGCAGTTCTTC
TRBV5-1	.	TRBJ1-2	.	CASSWSGQAGYGYTF	TGCGCCAGCAGCTGGTCGGGTCAGGCGGGCTATGGCTACACCTTC
TRBV12-3/TRBV12-4	.	TRBJ1-1	once	CASSKQGGPEAFF	TGTGCCAGCAGTAAACAGGGCGGGCCTGAAGCTTTCTTT
TRBV11-2	TRBD1	TRBJ2-7	.	CASSVSRTGGEQYF	TGTGCCAGCAGCGTCTCACGTACAGGGGGCGAGCAGTACTTC
TRBV30	.	TRBJ1-5	.	CAWTPHPRVPQPQHF	TGTGCCTGGACCCCGCATCCGCGGGTTCCTCAGCCCCAGCATTTT
TRBV27	TRBD1	TRBJ1-2	.	CASSLMSRGHYGYTF	TGTGCCAGCAGTTTAATGTCCAGGGGGCACTATGGCTACACCTTC
TRBV7-9	.	TRBJ2-1	.	CASSLDDRYSYNEQFF	TGTGCCAGCAGCTTAGATGACAGGTACTCCTACAATGAGCAGTTCTTC
TRBV3-1/TRBV3-2	.	TRBJ1-6	.	CASSQKWTAGGSPLHF	TGTGCCAGCAGCCAAAAATGGACAGCGGGAGGTTCACCCCTCCACTTT
TRBV25-1	.	TRBJ1-4	.	CASRKTGSRHEKLFF	TGTGCCAGCAGGAAGACGGGGTCCCGCCATGAAAAACTGTTTTTT
TRBV9	TRBD2	TRBJ2-2	.	CASSPRTSGGYTGELFF	TGTGCCAGCAGCCCGCGGACTAGCGGGGGATACACCGGGGAGCTGTTTTTT